This TCR beta chain stems from a study of blood T cell repertoires in COVID-19. Study-level background: Samples came from the United States, Italy and Spain, spanning acute and convalescent COVID-19. Nucleic acid was either cDNA or gDNA, and it came from T cells, B-cell-depleted T cells, or PBMCs.

Authors' analysis steps: Reference gene primer amplification in the assay estimated nucleated cell counts. TCRdb's copy holds only in-frame clones and misses some; the assay was immunoSEQ multiplex PCR. D and trimming come from the DNA, and the V and J calls and clone size come from that table. There are roughly 100,000 clones in the sample; over 85% occur only once, and over 15% lies in the top ten. CDR3 length equals 14 residues. V gave up 3 bases and J gave up 2 bases, with 10 bases separating them. The germline V gene encodes CDR1 MNHEY and CDR2 SMNVEV (reference sequence). The chain joins TRBV27 to TRBJ2-5; D might be TRBD2 (5 bases). The receptor was isolated from a woman at least 80 years old in a cohort sampled during active COVID-19. Sequencing used peripheral blood. CDR3 bases: TGTGCCAGCAGTTTCGCCGGGGTGCAAGAGACCCAGTACTTC. Amino acid sequence: CASSFAGVQETQYF.